This T cell receptor beta chain was recorded in a study of spatial heterogeneity in lung cancer. Study at large: There were consistently more beta-chain sequences detected than alpha-chain sequences. The study observed each unique TCR and UMI combination more than ten times on average in raw reads.

Time point given: sample taken at primary tumor resection. The donor population consisted of approximately 70 patients with untreated, early-stage non-small cell lung cancer. The authors sequenced whole RNA from tumor, nontumor lung or frozen PBMC without sorting. TCRdb fed the 5' RACE reads into MiXCR, producing one record per CDR3 protein. Of just under 95,000 distinct CDR3 sequences in the sample, less than 15% are singletons; the top ten hold 35% to 50%. Germline CDR1 is MDHEN and CDR2 is SYDVKM. This CDR3 comprises 14 residues. Trimming pared 1 base from V and 5 bases from J, leaving 12 bases between.

The source material was PBMCs, sampled at surgery. The chain combines TRBV28 with TRBJ2-7; D may be TRBD1 (6 bases). The clonotype was recovered from a male donor with early-stage non-small cell lung cancer. The CDR3 protein is CASSLSHGTNEQYF. CDR3 coding DNA: TGTGCCAGCAGTTTATCACACGGGACAAACGAGCAGTACTTC. The entire variable domain, with the rest obtained from reference TRBV28 and TRBJ2-7, is as follows: DVKVTQSSRYLVKRTGEKVFLECVQDMDHENMFWYRQDPGLGLRLIYFSYDVKMKEKGDIPEGYSVSREKKERFSLILESASTNQTSMYLCASSLSHGTNEQYFGPGTRLTVT.